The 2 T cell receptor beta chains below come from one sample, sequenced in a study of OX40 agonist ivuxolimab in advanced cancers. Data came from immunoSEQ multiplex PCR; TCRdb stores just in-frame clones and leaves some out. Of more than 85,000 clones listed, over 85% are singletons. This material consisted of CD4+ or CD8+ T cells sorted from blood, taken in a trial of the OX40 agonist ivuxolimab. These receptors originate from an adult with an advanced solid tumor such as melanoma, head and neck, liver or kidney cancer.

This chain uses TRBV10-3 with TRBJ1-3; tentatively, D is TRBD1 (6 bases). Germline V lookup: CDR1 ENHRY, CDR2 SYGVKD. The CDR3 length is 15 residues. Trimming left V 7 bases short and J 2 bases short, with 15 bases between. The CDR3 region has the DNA TGTGCCATCATCGACGGGGGGCGAGCTGGAAACACCATATATTTT. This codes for CAIIDGGRAGNTIYF.

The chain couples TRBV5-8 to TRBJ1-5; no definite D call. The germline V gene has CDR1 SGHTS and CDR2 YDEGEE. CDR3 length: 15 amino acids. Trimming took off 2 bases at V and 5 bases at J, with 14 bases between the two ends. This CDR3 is CASSFSAVGYQPQHF. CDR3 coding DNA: TGTGCCAGCAGCTTTTCGGCGGTGGGGTATCAGCCCCAGCATTTT.